Given below is one T cell receptor beta chain in context. Per germline, CDR1 WNHNN and CDR2 SYGVQD (reference sequence). V was cut by 9 bases and J by 0 bases, with 7 bases left in between. This CDR3 has 12 residues. These data belong to a study of T cell responses to AZD1222 COVID-19 vaccine. This table comes from immunoSEQ multiplex PCR, and its TCRdb copy is limited to in-frame clones, with some not included. The data show 150,000 to 200,000 clones, with 90% to 95% seen just once and about 2.5% held by the top ten. This clonotype was sampled from an adult in good health. This material consisted of peripheral blood, taken on day 0 of AZD1222 vaccination. This chain connects TRBV10-1 to TRBJ2-3, with D unclear. The CDR3 bases are TGCGCCAGACTACATAGCACAGATACGCAGTATTTT. It codes for CARLHSTDTQYF.